These T cell receptor beta chains were read from a single sample in a study of blood T cell repertoires in COVID-19. Profiling relied on immunoSEQ multiplex PCR, and the TCRdb table lists in-frame clones only, not all of them. The sample lists 310,000 or so clones; around 90% were seen once. The sequenced sample consisted of PBMCs or T cells enriched from blood (not recorded which). Source of these receptors: a woman in her twenties or thirties who had recovered from COVID-19. Both conserved end residues are part of each CDR3. Fields, in order: D gene, clone size, J gene, V gene, CDR3 DNA, CDR3 protein. D genes are given only for firm matches. Expanded clones get a size class; other rows say once, few or many, or leave the size out.

D gene: TRBD1; clone size: -; J gene: TRBJ1-5; V gene: TRBV18; CDR3 DNA: TGTGCCAGCTCACCTACAGGGGGCAATCAGCCCCAGCATTTT; CDR3 protein: CASSPTGGNQPQHF
D gene: TRBD2; clone size: -; J gene: TRBJ2-7; V gene: TRBV27; CDR3 DNA: TGTGCCAGCAGTTTAGCGGGAGTAACCGAGCAGTACTTC; CDR3 protein: CASSLAGVTEQYF
D gene: -; clone size: -; J gene: TRBJ1-4; V gene: TRBV2; CDR3 DNA: TGTGCCAGCAGTGGGGGGAGGCATGAAAAACTGTTTTTT; CDR3 protein: CASSGGRHEKLFF
D gene: -; clone size: -; J gene: TRBJ1-5; V gene: TRBV6-5; CDR3 DNA: TGTGCCACCCACGGCAGGGGCAATCAGCCCCAGCATTTT; CDR3 protein: CATHGRGNQPQHF
D gene: -; clone size: -; J gene: TRBJ2-1; V gene: TRBV28; CDR3 DNA: TGTGCCAGCAGACCACCCTTACGGACACGGACCTACAATGAGCAGTTCTTC; CDR3 protein: CASRPPLRTRTYNEQFF
D gene: -; clone size: -; J gene: TRBJ2-7; V gene: TRBV27; CDR3 DNA: TGTGCCAGCAGTTTAGCTCTCACTACCTACGAGCAGTACTTC; CDR3 protein: CASSLALTTYEQYF
D gene: -; clone size: -; J gene: TRBJ2-5; V gene: TRBV11-1; CDR3 DNA: TGTGCCAGCAGCTCGGGACTGCAGGGGACCCAGTACTTC; CDR3 protein: CASSSGLQGTQYF
D gene: -; clone size: -; J gene: TRBJ1-6; V gene: TRBV5-6; CDR3 DNA: TGTGCCAGCAGCTTCCAAGGTCGGGATTCACCCCTCCACTTT; CDR3 protein: CASSFQGRDSPLHF
D gene: -; clone size: -; J gene: TRBJ2-1; V gene: TRBV29-1; CDR3 DNA: TGCAGCGTTCTAGTGGTAGCTGAGCAGTTCTTC; CDR3 protein: CSVLVVAEQFF
D gene: -; clone size: -; J gene: TRBJ2-7; V gene: TRBV24-1; CDR3 DNA: TGTGCCACCAGTGATTCCGCACTTATGAGCTCCTACGAGCAGTACTTC; CDR3 protein: CATSDSALMSSYEQYF
D gene: -; clone size: -; J gene: TRBJ2-1; V gene: TRBV28; CDR3 DNA: TGTGCCAGCAGTTCCCGGCAGGGCATAAACAATGAGCAGTTCTTC; CDR3 protein: CASSSRQGINNEQFF
D gene: TRBD2; clone size: -; J gene: TRBJ2-7; V gene: TRBV5-1; CDR3 DNA: TGCGCCAGCAGCTTGGGTCTAGCGGGAGTCTACGAGCAGTACTTC; CDR3 protein: CASSLGLAGVYEQYF
D gene: -; clone size: -; J gene: TRBJ2-7; V gene: TRBV7-8; CDR3 DNA: TGTGCCAGCAGCCCGTCAGCGGGTTCCTACGAGCAGTACTTC; CDR3 protein: CASSPSAGSYEQYF
D gene: TRBD2; clone size: -; J gene: TRBJ2-3; V gene: TRBV11-1; CDR3 DNA: TGTGCCAGCAGCCGAGGGACTAGCGGAGCAGATACGCAGTATTTT; CDR3 protein: CASSRGTSGADTQYF
D gene: TRBD1; clone size: -; J gene: TRBJ2-3; V gene: TRBV7-9; CDR3 DNA: TGTGCCAGCAGCTTACGCGGACAGGGCACAGATACGCAGTATTTT; CDR3 protein: CASSLRGQGTDTQYF
D gene: -; clone size: -; J gene: TRBJ2-3; V gene: TRBV6-5; CDR3 DNA: TGTGCCAGCAGTCGAACATTCACCCCGGGAGATACGCAGTATTTT; CDR3 protein: CASSRTFTPGDTQYF
D gene: -; clone size: -; J gene: TRBJ2-6; V gene: TRBV18; CDR3 DNA: TGTGCCAGCTCACCGCTACAGGGTACTGGGGCCAACGTCCTGACTTTC; CDR3 protein: CASSPLQGTGANVLTF
D gene: TRBD2; clone size: -; J gene: TRBJ2-1; V gene: TRBV7-3; CDR3 DNA: TGTGCCAGCAGCCCCAGACTAGCGACCATCTACAATGAGCAGTTCTTC; CDR3 protein: CASSPRLATIYNEQFF
D gene: -; clone size: once; J gene: TRBJ2-2; V gene: TRBV10-1; CDR3 DNA: TGCGCCAGCAGTGATGGCTCCCAGAACACCGGGGAGCTGTTTTTT; CDR3 protein: CASSDGSQNTGELFF
D gene: -; clone size: -; J gene: TRBJ1-1; V gene: TRBV4-2; CDR3 DNA: TGTGCCAGCAGCCAGGGGGGGGATCGACTGAACACTGAAGCTTTCTTT; CDR3 protein: CASSQGGDRLNTEAFF
D gene: -; clone size: -; J gene: TRBJ1-4; V gene: TRBV10-1; CDR3 DNA: TGCGCCAGCAGTGAGTCGGCCGATGAAAAACTGTTTTTT; CDR3 protein: CASSESADEKLFF
D gene: -; clone size: -; J gene: TRBJ1-3; V gene: TRBV7-6; CDR3 DNA: TGTGCCAGCAGCTTACCGATTGCGGCAGGGGCTCACTCTGGAAACACCATATATTTT; CDR3 protein: CASSLPIAAGAHSGNTIYF
D gene: TRBD1; clone size: -; J gene: TRBJ2-2; V gene: TRBV7-9; CDR3 DNA: TGTGCCAGCAGCTCCCGGGACAGGGGCGGTACCGGGGAGCTGTTTTTT; CDR3 protein: CASSSRDRGGTGELFF
D gene: -; clone size: -; J gene: TRBJ2-1; V gene: TRBV28; CDR3 DNA: TGTGCCAGCAGTGACGACCTTCTAGGGGATGAGCAGTTCTTC; CDR3 protein: CASSDDLLGDEQFF
D gene: -; clone size: -; J gene: TRBJ1-1; V gene: TRBV30; CDR3 DNA: TGTGCCTGGTCGCAGGGGTTGAACACTGAAGCTTTCTTT; CDR3 protein: CAWSQGLNTEAFF
D gene: -; clone size: -; J gene: TRBJ1-5; V gene: TRBV9; CDR3 DNA: TGTGCCAGCAGCTTCGGTTTTAGCAATCAGCCCCAGCATTTT; CDR3 protein: CASSFGFSNQPQHF